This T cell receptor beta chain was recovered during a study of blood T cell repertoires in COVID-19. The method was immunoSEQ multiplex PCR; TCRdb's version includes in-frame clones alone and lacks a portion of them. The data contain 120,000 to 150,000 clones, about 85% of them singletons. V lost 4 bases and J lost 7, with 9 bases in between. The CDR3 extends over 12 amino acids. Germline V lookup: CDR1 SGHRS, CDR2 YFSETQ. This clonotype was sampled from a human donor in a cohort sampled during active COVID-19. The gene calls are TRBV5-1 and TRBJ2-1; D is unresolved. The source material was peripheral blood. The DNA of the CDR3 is TGCGCCAGCAGCCAAGACACAAATGAGCAGTTCTTC. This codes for CASSQDTNEQFF.